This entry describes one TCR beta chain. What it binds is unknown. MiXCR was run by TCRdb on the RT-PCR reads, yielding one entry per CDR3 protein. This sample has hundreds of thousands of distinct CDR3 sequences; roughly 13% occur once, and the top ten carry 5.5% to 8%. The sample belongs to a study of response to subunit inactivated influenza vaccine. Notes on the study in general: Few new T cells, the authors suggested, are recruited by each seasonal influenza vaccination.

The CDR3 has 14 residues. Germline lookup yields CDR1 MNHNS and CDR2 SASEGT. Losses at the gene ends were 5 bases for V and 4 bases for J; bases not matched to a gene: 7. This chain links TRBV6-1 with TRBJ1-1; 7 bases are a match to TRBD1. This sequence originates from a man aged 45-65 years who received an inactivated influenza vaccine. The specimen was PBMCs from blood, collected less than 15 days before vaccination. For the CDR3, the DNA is TGTGCCAGCAGTCCCGACAGGGTACTCACTGAAGCTTTCTTT. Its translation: CASSPDRVLTEAFF.